Shown below are 10 T cell receptor beta chains from a single sample sequenced in a study of preoperative IRX-2 immunotherapy in early breast cancer. Measured with immunoSEQ multiplex PCR; TCRdb has only the in-frame clones, and not every one. This sample yields approximately 34,000 clones, of which around 96% are seen a single time; nearly 6.5% belongs to the top ten. Treatment in this sample: preoperative locoregional IRX-2 cytokine immunotherapy. This sample was obtained from a patient treated with IRX-2 immunotherapy. These receptors all stem from a human donor with breast cancer.

The V gene is TRBV27, the J gene TRBJ1-1, with D hard to call. The germline V gene encodes CDR1 MNHEY and CDR2 SMNVEV (reference sequence). Trimming took 1 base from V and 3 from J, leaving 6 bases between them. The CDR3 is 13 amino acids. DNA of the CDR3: TGTGCCAGCAGTTTATATGCATACACTGAAGCTTTCTTT. It specifies CASSLYAYTEAFF.

This clone was observed once. V gene TRBV10-3 combines with J gene TRBJ2-6; tentatively, D is TRBD1 (7 bases). From germline, CDR1 is ENHRY and CDR2 SYGVKD. Trimming cost V 10 bases and J 0 bases, with 22 bases left between them. CDR3 length equals 18 residues. CDR3 in amino acids: CATRGGQEGFSGANVLTF. Here the CDR3 DNA reads TGTGCCACGCGGGGTGGACAGGAAGGGTTCTCTGGGGCCAACGTCCTGACTTTC.

The chain is built from TRBV5-1 and TRBJ2-3, with TRBD1 identical over 8 bases. Germline V gene sequence: CDR1 SGHRS, CDR2 YFSETQ. There are 15 residues in the CDR3. After removal of 6 bases from V and 3 bases from J, the junction contained 9 bases not matched to a gene. The CDR3 coding sequence is TGCGCCAGCATCCAGACAGGGGAGGTAACAGATACGCAGTATTTT. Translation: CASIQTGEVTDTQYF.

The chain combines TRBV27 with TRBJ1-2; D gene unclear. Per the germline V gene, CDR1 is MNHEY and CDR2 is SMNVEV (reference sequence). V was pared by 3 bases and J by 7 bases, with 12 bases between. This CDR3 spans 13 amino acids. CDR3 protein: CASSFGVSGGYTF. The CDR3 DNA is TGTGCCAGCAGTTTTGGGGTATCTGGTGGCTACACCTTC.

The chain employs TRBV28 and TRBJ1-2, with D tentatively TRBD1 (6 bases). The CDR3 is 13 amino acids. CDR1 and CDR2 from the germline V gene are MDHEN and SYDVKM. V lost 4 bases and J 4 bases, leaving 10 bases between the germline ends. CDR3 sequence: CASSSGHPYGYTF. The CDR3 coding sequence is TGTGCCAGCAGTTCGGGACATCCCTATGGCTACACCTTC.

The chain employs TRBV18 and TRBJ1-3; TRBD1 matches 8 bases. The CDR3 sequence is 14 residues long. Germline-derived CDR1 and CDR2 are KGHSH and LQKENI. Unmatched junction bases numbered 0, after V lost 3 bases and J lost 2 bases. For the CDR3, the DNA is TGTGCCAGCTCACCGGACAGGGCTGGAAACACCATATATTTT. It specifies CASSPDRAGNTIYF.

V and J are TRBV5-1 and TRBJ2-3; 7 nucleotides agree with TRBD1. Germline-derived CDR1 and CDR2 are SGHRS and YFSETQ. V lost 6 bases and J lost 6; bases outside the gene matches: 7. The CDR3 runs to 13 residues. The DNA for the CDR3 is TGCGCCAGCAAAAAGGGGGCGTCGGATACGCAGTATTTT. Residues: CASKKGASDTQYF.

The rearrangement joins TRBV7-6 to TRBJ2-1, with TRBD1 identical over 10 bases. Unmatched junction bases numbered 7, after V lost 4 bases and J lost 7 bases. The CDR3 spans 15 residues. The germline gives CDR1 SGHVS, CDR2 FNYEAQ. The CDR3 protein is CASSSRQGARNEQFF. For the CDR3, the DNA is TGTGCCAGCAGCTCCAGACAGGGGGCGCGGAATGAGCAGTTCTTC. The variable domain in full, with the rest retrieved from reference TRBV7-6 and TRBJ2-1, is GAGVSQSPRYKVTKRGQDVALRCDPISGHVSLYWYRQALGQGPEFLTYFNYEAQQDKSGLPNDRFSAERPEGSISTLTIQRTEQRDSAMYRCASSSRQGARNEQFFGPGTRLTVL.

Concerning this clone itself: One end of the junction does not line up with germline, which may come from a read error. The genes are TRBV7-9 and TRBJ2-3; D gene unclear. The CDR3 totals 12 residues. Germline V CDR1 and CDR2: SEHNR, FQNEAQ (reference sequence). CDR3 DNA: TGCGCCAGCAGCCAATTTTCAGATACGCAGTATTTT. Translated, it gives CASSQFSDTQYF.

The chain is built from TRBV30 and TRBJ2-3; 14 bases are a match to TRBD2. The junction had 3 bases not matched to a gene; V was cut back by 2 bases and J by 2 bases. Germline V CDR1 and CDR2: GTSNPN, SVGIG (reference sequence). The CDR3 extends over 16 amino acids. In DNA, the CDR3 is TGTGCCTGGAGTCCGGGACTAGCGGGAGCCACAGATACGCAGTATTTT. Protein: CAWSPGLAGATDTQYF. The variable domain in full, completed from reference TRBV30 and TRBJ2-3, reads SQTIHQWPATLVQPVGSPLSLECTVEGTSNPNLYWYRQAAGRGLQLLFYSVGIGQISSEVPQNLSASRPQDRQFILSSKKLLLSDSGFYLCAWSPGLAGATDTQYFGPGTRLTVL.